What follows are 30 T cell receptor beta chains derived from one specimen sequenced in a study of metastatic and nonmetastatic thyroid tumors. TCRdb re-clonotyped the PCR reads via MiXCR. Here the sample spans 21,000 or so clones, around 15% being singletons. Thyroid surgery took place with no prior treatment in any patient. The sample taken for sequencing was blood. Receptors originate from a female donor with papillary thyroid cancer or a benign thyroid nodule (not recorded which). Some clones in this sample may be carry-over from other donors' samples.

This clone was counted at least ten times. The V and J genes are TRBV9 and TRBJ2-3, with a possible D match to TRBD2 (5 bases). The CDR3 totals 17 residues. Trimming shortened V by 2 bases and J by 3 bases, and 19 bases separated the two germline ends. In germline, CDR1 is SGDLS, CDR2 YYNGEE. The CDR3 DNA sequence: TGTGCCAGCAGCGTTTCTGGGTCGAGGGATGAGACAGATACGCAGTATTTT. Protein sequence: CASSVSGSRDETDTQYF. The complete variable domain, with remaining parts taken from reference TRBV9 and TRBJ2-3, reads DSGVTQTPKHLITATGQRVTLRCSPRSGDLSVYWYQQSLDQGLQFLIQYYNGEERAKGNILERFSAQQFPDLHSELNLSSLELGDSALYFCASSVSGSRDETDTQYFGPGTRLTVL.

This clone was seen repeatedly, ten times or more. The CDR3 spells CASSPRRGGRDTQYF. The DNA of the CDR3 is TGTGCCAGCAGCCCCCGTAGGGGGGGAAGAGATACGCAGTATTTT. V usage is TRBV9 and J usage is TRBJ2-3; a weak D match, TRBD2 (7 bases). This CDR3 comprises 15 residues. Between the trimmed V and J ends, which lost 4 bases and 5 bases, there was a span of 17 bases. The germline V gene has CDR1 SGDLS and CDR2 YYNGEE.

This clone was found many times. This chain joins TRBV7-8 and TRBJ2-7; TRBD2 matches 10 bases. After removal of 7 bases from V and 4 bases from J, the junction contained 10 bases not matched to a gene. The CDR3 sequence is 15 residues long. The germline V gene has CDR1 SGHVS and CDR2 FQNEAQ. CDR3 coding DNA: TGTGCCAGCAACCCGTCTAGCGGGAGTTTTTACGAGCAGTACTTC. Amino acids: CASNPSSGSFYEQYF.

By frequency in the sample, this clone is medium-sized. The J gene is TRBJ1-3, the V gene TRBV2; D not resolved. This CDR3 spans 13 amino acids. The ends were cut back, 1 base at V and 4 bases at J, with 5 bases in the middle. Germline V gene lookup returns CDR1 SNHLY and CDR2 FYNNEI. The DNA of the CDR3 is TGTGCCAGCAGTGAAGAGGCCGGAAACACCATATATTTT. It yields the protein CASSEEAGNTIYF. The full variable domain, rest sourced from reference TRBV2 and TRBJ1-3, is EPEVTQTPSHQVTQMGQEVILRCVPISNHLYFYWYRQILGQKVEFLVSFYNNEISEKSEIFDDQFSVERPDGSNFTLKIRSTKLEDSAMYFCASSEEAGNTIYFGEGSWLTVV.

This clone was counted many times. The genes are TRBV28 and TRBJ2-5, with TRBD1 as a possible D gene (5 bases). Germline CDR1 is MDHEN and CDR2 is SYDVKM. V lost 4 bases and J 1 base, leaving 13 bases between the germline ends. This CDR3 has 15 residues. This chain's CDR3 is CASSSQTVLQETQYF. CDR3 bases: TGTGCCAGCAGTTCGCAGACAGTACTCCAAGAGACCCAGTACTTC.

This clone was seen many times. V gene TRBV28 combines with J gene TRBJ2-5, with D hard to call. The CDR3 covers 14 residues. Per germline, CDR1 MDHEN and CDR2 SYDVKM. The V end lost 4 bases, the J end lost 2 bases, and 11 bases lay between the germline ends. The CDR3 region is CASSSHGPQETQYF. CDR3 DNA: TGTGCCAGCAGTTCCCACGGACCTCAAGAGACCCAGTACTTC.

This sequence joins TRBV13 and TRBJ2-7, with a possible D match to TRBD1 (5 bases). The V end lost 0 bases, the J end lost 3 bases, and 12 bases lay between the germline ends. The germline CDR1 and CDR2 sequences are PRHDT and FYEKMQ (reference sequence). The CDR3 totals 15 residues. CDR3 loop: CASSLGGQGVYEQYF. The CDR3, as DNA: TGTGCCAGCAGCTTAGGAGGGCAGGGCGTCTACGAGCAGTACTTC.

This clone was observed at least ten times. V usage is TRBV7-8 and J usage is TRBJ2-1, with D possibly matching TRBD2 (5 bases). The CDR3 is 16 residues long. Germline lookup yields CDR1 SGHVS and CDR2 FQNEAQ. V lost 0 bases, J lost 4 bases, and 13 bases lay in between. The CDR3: CASSLAERRGYNEQFF. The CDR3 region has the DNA TGTGCCAGCAGCTTAGCGGAGCGGAGAGGTTACAATGAGCAGTTCTTC.

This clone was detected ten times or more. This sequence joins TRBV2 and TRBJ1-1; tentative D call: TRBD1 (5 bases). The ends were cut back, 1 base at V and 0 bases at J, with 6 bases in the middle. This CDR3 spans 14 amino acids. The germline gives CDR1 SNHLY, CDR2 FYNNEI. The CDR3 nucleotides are TGTGCCAGCAGTGAAGAGGGGCTGAACACTGAAGCTTTCTTT. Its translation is CASSEEGLNTEAFF.

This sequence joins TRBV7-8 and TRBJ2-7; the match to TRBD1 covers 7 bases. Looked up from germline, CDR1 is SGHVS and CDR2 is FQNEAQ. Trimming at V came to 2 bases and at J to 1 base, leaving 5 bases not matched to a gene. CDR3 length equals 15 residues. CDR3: CASSLYGTESYEQYF. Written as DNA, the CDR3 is TGTGCCAGCAGCTTATACGGGACAGAGTCCTACGAGCAGTACTTC.

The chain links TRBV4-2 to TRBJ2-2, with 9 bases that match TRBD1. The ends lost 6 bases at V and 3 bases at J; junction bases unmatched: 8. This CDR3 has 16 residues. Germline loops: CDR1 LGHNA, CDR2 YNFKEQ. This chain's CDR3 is CASSPHRGQDTGELFF. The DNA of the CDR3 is TGTGCCAGCAGTCCCCACAGGGGGCAGGACACCGGGGAGCTGTTTTTT.

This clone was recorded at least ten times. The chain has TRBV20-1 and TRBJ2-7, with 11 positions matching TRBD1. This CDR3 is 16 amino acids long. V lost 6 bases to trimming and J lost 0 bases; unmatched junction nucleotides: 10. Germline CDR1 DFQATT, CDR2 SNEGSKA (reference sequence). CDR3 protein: CSALDRGRWFSYEQYF. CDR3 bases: TGCAGTGCCCTGGACAGGGGGCGTTGGTTCTCCTACGAGCAGTACTTC.

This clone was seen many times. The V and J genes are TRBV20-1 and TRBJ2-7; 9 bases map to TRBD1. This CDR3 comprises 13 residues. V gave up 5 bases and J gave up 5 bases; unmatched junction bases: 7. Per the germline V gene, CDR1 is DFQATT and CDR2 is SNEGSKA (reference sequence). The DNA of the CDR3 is TGCAGTGCTGAACCGGGACAGGGTGACGAGCAGTACTTC. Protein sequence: CSAEPGQGDEQYF.

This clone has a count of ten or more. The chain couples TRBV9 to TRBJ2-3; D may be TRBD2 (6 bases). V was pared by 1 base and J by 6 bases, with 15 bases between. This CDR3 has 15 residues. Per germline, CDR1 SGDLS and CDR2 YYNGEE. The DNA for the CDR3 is TGTGCCAGCAGCGTATCGGCAGGGAGGTCCGATACGCAGTATTTT. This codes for CASSVSAGRSDTQYF.

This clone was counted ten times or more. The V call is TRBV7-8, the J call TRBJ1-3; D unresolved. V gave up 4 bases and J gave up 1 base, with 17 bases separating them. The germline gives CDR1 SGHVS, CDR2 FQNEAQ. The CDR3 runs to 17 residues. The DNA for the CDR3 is TGTGCCAGCAGCTCCTTCAACAGCGAACGGTCTGGAAACACCATATATTTT. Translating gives CASSSFNSERSGNTIYF.

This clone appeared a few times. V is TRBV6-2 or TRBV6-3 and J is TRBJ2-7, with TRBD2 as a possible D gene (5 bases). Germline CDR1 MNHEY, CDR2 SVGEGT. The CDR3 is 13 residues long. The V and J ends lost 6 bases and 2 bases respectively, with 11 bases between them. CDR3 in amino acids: CASRTTLAYEQYF. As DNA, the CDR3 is TGTGCCAGCAGGACTACGCTAGCCTACGAGCAGTACTTC.

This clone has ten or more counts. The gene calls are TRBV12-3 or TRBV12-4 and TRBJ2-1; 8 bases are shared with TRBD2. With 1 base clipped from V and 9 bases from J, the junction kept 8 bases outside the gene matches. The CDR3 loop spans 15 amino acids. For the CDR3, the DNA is TGTGCCAGCAGTTTAGTCAGTAGACTAGCGTCTGAGCAGTTCTTC. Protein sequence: CASSLVSRLASEQFF.

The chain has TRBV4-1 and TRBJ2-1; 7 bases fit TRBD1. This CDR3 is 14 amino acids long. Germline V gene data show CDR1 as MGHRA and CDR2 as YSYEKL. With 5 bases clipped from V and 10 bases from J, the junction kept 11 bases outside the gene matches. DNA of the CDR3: TGCGCCAGCAGCTCCACCTTCGGGACAGAAGAGCAGTTCTTC. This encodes CASSSTFGTEEQFF.

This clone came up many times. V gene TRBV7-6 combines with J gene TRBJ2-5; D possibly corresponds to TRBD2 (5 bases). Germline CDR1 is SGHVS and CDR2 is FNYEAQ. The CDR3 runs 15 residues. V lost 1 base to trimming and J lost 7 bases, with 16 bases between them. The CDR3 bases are TGTGCCAGCAGCTTAGTTGGGCGGGCAGTTGGGACCCAGTACTTC. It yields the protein CASSLVGRAVGTQYF.

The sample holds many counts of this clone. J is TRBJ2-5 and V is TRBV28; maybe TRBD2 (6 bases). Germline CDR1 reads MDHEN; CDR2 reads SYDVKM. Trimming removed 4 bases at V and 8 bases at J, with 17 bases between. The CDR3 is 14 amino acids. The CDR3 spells CASSSTRKRVTQYF. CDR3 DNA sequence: TGTGCCAGCAGTTCGACTAGGAAAAGAGTCACCCAGTACTTC.

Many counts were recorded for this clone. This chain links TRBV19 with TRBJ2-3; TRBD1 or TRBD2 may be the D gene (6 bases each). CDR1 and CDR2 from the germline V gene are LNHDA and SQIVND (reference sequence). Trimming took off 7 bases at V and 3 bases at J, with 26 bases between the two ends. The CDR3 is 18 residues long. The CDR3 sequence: CASTGRDTRTGLTDTQYF. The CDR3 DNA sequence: TGTGCCAGTACAGGGCGGGACACACGCACAGGGCTGACAGATACGCAGTATTTT.

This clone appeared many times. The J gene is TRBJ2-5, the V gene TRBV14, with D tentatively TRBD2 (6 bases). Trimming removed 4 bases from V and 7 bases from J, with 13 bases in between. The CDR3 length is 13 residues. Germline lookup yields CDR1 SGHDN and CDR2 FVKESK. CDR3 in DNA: TGTGCCAGCAGCCGGGCGGGGTCGGGGACCCAGTACTTC. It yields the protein CASSRAGSGTQYF. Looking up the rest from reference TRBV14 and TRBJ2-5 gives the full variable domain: EAGVTQFPSHSVIEKGQTVTLRCDPISGHDNLYWYRRVMGKEIKFLLHFVKESKQDESGMPNNRFLAERTGGTYSTLKVQPAELEDSGVYFCASSRAGSGTQYFGPGTRLLVL.

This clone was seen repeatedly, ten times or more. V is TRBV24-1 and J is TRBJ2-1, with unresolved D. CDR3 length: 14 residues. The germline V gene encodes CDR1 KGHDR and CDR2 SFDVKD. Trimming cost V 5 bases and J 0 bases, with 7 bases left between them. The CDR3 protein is CATSGASSYNEQFF. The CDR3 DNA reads TGTGCCACCAGTGGTGCGAGCTCCTACAATGAGCAGTTCTTC.

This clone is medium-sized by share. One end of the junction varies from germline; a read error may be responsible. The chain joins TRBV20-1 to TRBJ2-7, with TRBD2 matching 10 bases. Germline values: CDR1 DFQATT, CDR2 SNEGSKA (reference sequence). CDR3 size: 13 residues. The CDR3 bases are TGCAGTGCTAGGAAGGGGACTAGCGCGACGTCGGACTTC. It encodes CSARKGTSATSDF.

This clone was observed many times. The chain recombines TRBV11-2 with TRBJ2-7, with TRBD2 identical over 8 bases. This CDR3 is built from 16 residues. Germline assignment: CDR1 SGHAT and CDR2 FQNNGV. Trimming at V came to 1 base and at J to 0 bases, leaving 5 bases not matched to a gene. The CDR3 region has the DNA TGTGCCAGCAGCTTAGGACTAGCGTCCAGCTCCTACGAGCAGTACTTC. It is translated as CASSLGLASSSYEQYF.

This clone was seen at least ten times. The CDR3 region is CASSTDSYEQYF. CDR3 DNA: TGTGCCAGCAGCACCGACAGCTACGAGCAGTACTTC. The rearrangement uses TRBV7-9 and TRBJ2-7; TRBD1 might be the D (5 bases). CDR1 SEHNR and CDR2 FQNEAQ come from the germline V gene (reference sequence). Trimming took 5 bases from V and 3 from J, leaving 8 bases between them. This CDR3 comprises 12 residues.

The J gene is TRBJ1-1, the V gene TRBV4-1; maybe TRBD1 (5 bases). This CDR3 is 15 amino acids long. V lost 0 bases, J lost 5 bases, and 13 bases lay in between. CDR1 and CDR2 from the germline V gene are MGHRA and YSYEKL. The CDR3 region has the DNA TGCGCCAGCAGCCAAGAGGTCCAGGGACGAACTGAAGCTTTCTTT. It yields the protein CASSQEVQGRTEAFF.

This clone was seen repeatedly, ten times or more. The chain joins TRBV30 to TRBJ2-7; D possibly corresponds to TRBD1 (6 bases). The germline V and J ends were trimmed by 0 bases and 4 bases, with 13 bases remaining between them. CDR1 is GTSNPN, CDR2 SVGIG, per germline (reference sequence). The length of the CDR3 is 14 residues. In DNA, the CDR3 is TGTGCCTGGAGTGTACCCGGACAGCGATACGAGCAGTACTTC. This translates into CAWSVPGQRYEQYF.

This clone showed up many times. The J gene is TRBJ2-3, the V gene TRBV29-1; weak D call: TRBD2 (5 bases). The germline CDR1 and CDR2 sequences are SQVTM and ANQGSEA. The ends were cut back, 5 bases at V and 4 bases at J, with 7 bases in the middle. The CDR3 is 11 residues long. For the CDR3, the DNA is TGCAGCGTTCCTAGCCCAGATACGCAGTATTTT. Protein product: CSVPSPDTQYF.

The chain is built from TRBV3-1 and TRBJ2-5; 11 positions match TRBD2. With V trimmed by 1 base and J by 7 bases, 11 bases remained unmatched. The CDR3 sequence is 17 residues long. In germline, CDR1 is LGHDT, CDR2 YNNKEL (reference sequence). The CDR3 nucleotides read TGTGCCAGCAGCCAAGGGGTAGCGGGAGGGCCTCTGGGGACCCAGTACTTC. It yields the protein CASSQGVAGGPLGTQYF.